This is a list of T cell receptor beta chains from one sample in a study of blood T cell repertoires in COVID-19. Only in-frame clones appear in the TCRdb table, and some are missing; sequencing was by immunoSEQ multiplex PCR. In the table there are around 270,000 clones, roughly 90% of which are singletons. Material for sequencing was peripheral blood. The origin of the receptors is a man aged 35 to 55 with acute or convalescent COVID-19. Both conserved end residues are part of each CDR3. Fields, in order: clone size, D gene, J gene, V gene, CDR3 DNA, CDR3 protein. The D gene is left open where the match is weak. Part of the rows lack a size; the others show once, few, many or a class for expanded clones.

-	-	TRBJ1-1	TRBV30	TGTGCCTGGAGTGTAATCCCAACTGGAGCTTTCTTT	CAWSVIPTGAFF
-	-	TRBJ2-1	TRBV7-3	TGTGCCAGCAGCCCCTTTGCAGGGCGGAACAATGAGCAGTTCTTC	CASSPFAGRNNEQFF
-	TRBD2	TRBJ2-1	TRBV5-1	TGCGCCAGCAGCCTATCTCCCTTAGCGGGGGGGTACAATGAGCAGTTCTTC	CASSLSPLAGGYNEQFF
few	-	TRBJ1-1	TRBV5-5	TGTGCCAGCAGCTCGACCCTGGGGGGAGGCACTGAAGCTTTCTTT	CASSSTLGGGTEAFF
-	TRBD2	TRBJ2-7	TRBV4-1	TGCGCCAGCAGCCAGGGACTAGCGGGGATTTACGAGCAGTACTTC	CASSQGLAGIYEQYF
-	-	TRBJ2-7	TRBV5-1	TGCGCCAGCTCTCGGCGGGAAGGGGCCGAGCAGTACTTC	CASSRREGAEQYF
-	-	TRBJ2-3	TRBV7-2	TGTGCCAGCAGCTTAGGGGTAGCGGGCACAGATACGCAGTATTTT	CASSLGVAGTDTQYF
once	-	TRBJ1-5	TRBV6-5	TGTGCCAGCATTCGAAGAGCGGGGGGTGAGCCCCAGCATTTT	CASIRRAGGEPQHF
-	TRBD2	TRBJ2-3	TRBV7-2	TGTGCCAGCAGCTTAAGGCTAGCGGGGGTGAGAAGTTTGCAGTATTTT	CASSLRLAGVRSLQYF
-	-	TRBJ2-1	TRBV5-1	TGCGCCAGCAGCCCGGGGTCCGGCAATGAGCAGTTCTTC	CASSPGSGNEQFF
-	TRBD1	TRBJ2-7	TRBV9	TGTGCCAGCAGCGTATCTCCAGGGGGCTACGAGCAGTACTTC	CASSVSPGGYEQYF
-	-	TRBJ1-5	TRBV6-1	TGTGCCAGCAGTGACCTGTATCAGCCCCAGCATTTT	CASSDLYQPQHF
-	TRBD2	TRBJ2-7	TRBV6-2/TRBV6-3	TGTGCCAGCAGTTACCTGAAGGGACTATCGCCCTACGAGCAGTACTTC	CASSYLKGLSPYEQYF
-	-	TRBJ2-1	TRBV6-2/TRBV6-3	TGTGCCAGCAGGCCTGGATACAGCTACAATGAGCAGTTCTTC	CASRPGYSYNEQFF
-	-	TRBJ1-2	TRBV19	TGTGCCAGTAGTACCTTCGCACGTGGGGCTACAGGTTATGGCTACACCTTC	CASSTFARGATGYGYTF
-	TRBD1	TRBJ1-4	TRBV28	TGTGCCAGCAGTTCATACAGGGGTGCAACTAATGAAAAACTGTTTTTT	CASSSYRGATNEKLFF
-	TRBD1	TRBJ2-7	TRBV12-3/TRBV12-4	TGTGCCAGCAGCGGACAGGGAATAGGCGAGCAGTACTTC	CASSGQGIGEQYF
few	TRBD2	TRBJ2-7	TRBV9	TGTGCCAGCAGCGTAGGGGAGGGAAGCTCCTACGAGCAGTACTTC	CASSVGEGSSYEQYF
-	TRBD2	TRBJ2-3	TRBV2	TGTGCCAGCACCGGTGGGGGGGGAGCGGATACGCAGTATTTT	CASTGGGGADTQYF
-	-	TRBJ2-7	TRBV30	TGTGCCTGGAGTGTCAGGGTCGAGCAGTACTTC	CAWSVRVEQYF
once	-	TRBJ1-3	TRBV6-6	TGTGCCAGCAGTTACCCCACAGCCTCTGGAAACACCATATATTTT	CASSYPTASGNTIYF
-	-	TRBJ1-2	TRBV11-2	TGTGCCAGCAGCTTAGGCGGCAGCGTCAACTATGGCTACACCTTC	CASSLGGSVNYGYTF
-	TRBD1	TRBJ2-2	TRBV5-6	TGTGCCAGCAGCCCGGGGACAGGGCTTAACACCGGGGAGCTGTTTTTT	CASSPGTGLNTGELFF
-	-	TRBJ2-2	TRBV7-8	TGTGCCAGCAGCCCGAGAGGCGGAGCCTCGAACACCGGGGAGCTGTTTTTT	CASSPRGGASNTGELFF
-	-	TRBJ2-1	TRBV5-1	TGCGCCAGCAGCTCCTTCGGGAGTAGTGAGCAGTTCTTC	CASSSFGSSEQFF
-	TRBD2	TRBJ2-7	TRBV4-2	TGTGCCAGCAGCCAAGATTTAGCGGGGGGGCCAGGCTACGAGCAGTACTTC	CASSQDLAGGPGYEQYF
-	TRBD2	TRBJ2-1	TRBV11-3	TGTGCCAGCAGCCCCCCGACTAGCGGGGGGTCCAATGAGCAGTTCTTC	CASSPPTSGGSNEQFF
-	-	TRBJ2-1	TRBV24-1	TGTGCCACCAGTGATTCTTTTAGGTCGGGTGAGCAGTTCTTC	CATSDSFRSGEQFF
-	TRBD1	TRBJ1-5	TRBV2	TGTGCCAGCAGTGCTACAGGGGGCGAGCAGCCCCAGCATTTT	CASSATGGEQPQHF
few	-	TRBJ1-3	TRBV5-1	TGCGCCAGCAGCCCGAGTACGGCGGCTAGCTCTGGAAACACCATATATTTT	CASSPSTAASSGNTIYF
once	-	TRBJ1-5	TRBV4-1	TGCGCCAGCAGCCAAGATCGGTTCCAGCCCCAGCATTTT	CASSQDRFQPQHF
-	-	TRBJ1-1	TRBV5-6	TGTGCCAGCAGCTTGGGCCCTACGAGCACTGAAGCTTTCTTT	CASSLGPTSTEAFF
-	TRBD1	TRBJ2-7	TRBV13	TGTGCCAGCAGCTTGAGGGTCCCGGGACAGGGGGCGGAAGAGCAGTACTTC	CASSLRVPGQGAEEQYF
-	TRBD1	TRBJ1-2	TRBV5-1	TGCGCCAGCAGAGGGTATCCAGGGGGCGCAGAAGGCTACACCTTC	CASRGYPGGAEGYTF
few	-	TRBJ1-1	TRBV10-3	TGTGCCACCAGGACAGACAACACTGAAGCTTTCTTT	CATRTDNTEAFF
once	-	TRBJ1-1	TRBV19	TGTGCCAGTAGTCCCAGGGAGGGGACTGAAGCTTTCTTT	CASSPREGTEAFF
-	TRBD1	TRBJ1-2	TRBV6-6	TGTGCCAGCAGTCCCCGGGACAGCTCAGGGGTGCATGGCTACACCTTC	CASSPRDSSGVHGYTF
-	-	TRBJ2-1	TRBV4-2	TGTGCCAGCAGCCACGAACAGTCCCTGAATGAGCAGTTCTTC	CASSHEQSLNEQFF
-	TRBD1	TRBJ2-7	TRBV29-1	TGCAGCGTTGAGACCCGTGGACAGGGGGTAAGGCCTAGCTCCTACGAGCAGTACTTC	CSVETRGQGVRPSSYEQYF
-	-	TRBJ1-1	TRBV5-1	TGCGCCAGCAGCTTGGAGGACTCCTTGAACACTGAAGCTTTCTTT	CASSLEDSLNTEAFF
-	TRBD2	TRBJ2-3	TRBV7-2	TGTGCCAGCAGCCCCCTGAGCGGGGGGAACACAGATACGCAGTATTTT	CASSPLSGGNTDTQYF
-	TRBD1	TRBJ2-7	TRBV5-1	TGCGCCAGTTACGGACAGGGGACCTTGGGCGAGCAGTACTTC	CASYGQGTLGEQYF